Here is one T cell receptor (beta chain) with its context. Germline V gene sequence: CDR1 LGHDT, CDR2 YNNKEL (reference sequence). This CDR3 region has 15 residues. V gave up 5 bases and J gave up 11 bases, with 22 bases separating them. The source of the sample is a study of blood T cell repertoires in COVID-19. TCRdb's copy holds only in-frame clones and misses some; the assay was immunoSEQ multiplex PCR. The sample includes some 300,000 clones, roughly 89% seen only once; the top ten take about a tenth. The sequence derives from a woman in her twenties or thirties who had recovered from COVID-19. Sequencing was done on a sample of PBMCs or T cells enriched from blood (not recorded which). J is TRBJ2-4 and V is TRBV3-1 (or the pseudogene TRBV3-2), with a weak D call TRBD2 (5 bases). Here the CDR3 reads CASSSWTPMGLVQYF. CDR3 nucleotides: TGTGCCAGCAGCTCATGGACTCCCATGGGCCTGGTTCAGTACTTC.